These 29 T cell receptor beta chains came from one sample sequenced in a study of blood T cell repertoires in COVID-19. The table came from immunoSEQ multiplex PCR; TCRdb's copy has only in-frame clones and leaves some out. The sample contains about 180,000 clones, roughly 87% of which appear only once. Material for sequencing was peripheral blood. The receptors stem from a woman in her forties or fifties with acute or convalescent COVID-19.

This rearrangement joins TRBV5-6 to TRBJ2-3; 7 bases align to TRBD2. This CDR3 is 15 amino acids long. With V trimmed by 0 bases and J by 2 bases, 3 bases remained unmatched. CDR1 SGHDT and CDR2 YYEEEE come from the germline V gene. CDR3 DNA: TGTGCCAGCAGCTTGGCCGGGACTACCACAGATACGCAGTATTTT. Translated: CASSLAGTTTDTQYF. Looking up the rest from reference TRBV5-6 and TRBJ2-3 gives the full variable domain: DAGVTQSPTHLIKTRGQQVTLRCSPKSGHDTVSWYQQALGQGPQFIFQYYEEEERQRGNFPDRFSGHQFPNYSSELNVNALLLGDSALYLCASSLAGTTTDTQYFGPGTRLTVL.

CDR3: CATAGYLAGTYEQYF. The CDR3, as DNA: TGTGCCACCGCAGGTTATCTAGCGGGGACCTACGAGCAGTACTTC. The chain has TRBV19 and TRBJ2-7; 9 bases line up with TRBD2. Germline trimming cut 10 bases from V and 2 bases from J; bases unmatched to any gene: 12. Germline assignment: CDR1 LNHDA and CDR2 SQIVND (reference sequence). This CDR3 is 15 amino acids long.

The chain combines TRBV27 with TRBJ1-5, with D tentatively TRBD1 (5 bases). The CDR3 totals 14 residues. V gave up 4 bases and J gave up 0 bases, with 7 bases separating them. Germline V gives CDR1 MNHEY, CDR2 SMNVEV (reference sequence). The CDR3 DNA sequence: TGTGCCAGCAGTTCACAGGATAGCAATCAGCCCCAGCATTTT. It codes for CASSSQDSNQPQHF.

The gene calls are TRBV19 and TRBJ1-5; 7 bases agree with TRBD1. The CDR3 is made up of 14 amino acids. The J segment lost 5 bases and the V segment lost 5 bases, leaving 6 bases of the junction unmatched. Germline loops: CDR1 LNHDA, CDR2 SQIVND (reference sequence). DNA for the CDR3: TGTGCCAGTAGTCTTCGGGACAGCTATCAGCCCCAGCATTTT. Translation: CASSLRDSYQPQHF.

The chain recombines TRBV18 with TRBJ2-1; 7 bases match TRBD2. The germline V gene encodes CDR1 KGHSH and CDR2 LQKENI. This CDR3 is 17 amino acids long. Trimming took 3 bases from V and 10 from J; bases not matched to a gene: 18. In DNA, the CDR3 is TGTGCCAGCTCACCCCCCTGGGGAATGGGAGGGGAACAAGAGCAGTTCTTC. It yields the protein CASSPPWGMGGEQEQFF.

The chain combines TRBV19 with TRBJ1-1; a possible D gene is TRBD1 (5 bases). With 0 bases removed from V and 5 bases from J, the gap between germline ends came to 16 bases. The CDR3 has 16 amino acids. Germline values: CDR1 LNHDA, CDR2 SQIVND (reference sequence). The CDR3 nucleotides are TGTGCCAGTAGTATAGATCGGTGGGGGGGTGAGACTGAAGCTTTCTTT. This translates into CASSIDRWGGETEAFF.

The J gene is TRBJ1-5, the V gene TRBV18; D is possibly TRBD1 (5 bases). Between the trimmed V and J ends, which lost 2 bases and 4 bases, there was a span of 15 bases. Germline loops: CDR1 KGHSH, CDR2 LQKENI. The CDR3 sequence is 16 residues long. CDR3 DNA sequence: TGTGCCAGCTCACCAGGGGCAGGCCTTTCAAATCAGCCCCAGCATTTT. Translated, it gives CASSPGAGLSNQPQHF. The variable domain in full, with the rest retrieved from reference TRBV18 and TRBJ1-5, is NAGVMQNPRHLVRRRGQEARLRCSPMKGHSHVYWYRQLPEEGLKFMVYLQKENIIDESGMPKERFSAEFPKEGPSILRIQQVVRGDSAAYFCASSPGAGLSNQPQHFGDGTRLSIL.

The gene calls are TRBV27 and TRBJ2-2; 8 positions agree with TRBD1. The CDR3 sequence is 15 residues long. The V and J ends lost 1 base and 3 bases, in that order; junction bases with no gene match: 1. CDR1 and CDR2 from the germline V gene are MNHEY and SMNVEV (reference sequence). The DNA for the CDR3 is TGTGCCAGCAGTTTATTGGACAGGGACACCGGGGAGCTGTTTTTT. Translation gives CASSLLDRDTGELFF.

The V call is TRBV5-4, the J call TRBJ2-7; D is uncertain. This CDR3 comprises 11 residues. CDR1 and CDR2 (germline): SGHNT, YYREEE (reference sequence). The germline V and J ends were trimmed by 4 bases and 6 bases, with 8 bases remaining between them. The CDR3 here is CASSGPGEQYF. In nucleotides, the CDR3 is TGTGCCAGCAGCGGGCCAGGCGAGCAGTACTTC. The complete variable domain, with remaining parts taken from reference TRBV5-4 and TRBJ2-7, reads ETGVTQSPTHLIKTRGQQVTLRCSSQSGHNTVSWYQQALGQGPQFIFQYYREEENGRGNFPPRFSGLQFPNYSSELNVNALELDDSALYLCASSGPGEQYFGPGTRLTVT.

The CDR3 nucleotides read TGTGCCAGCAGTGCTACCCGGACTAGCGGGGGGGTGGACAATGAGCAGTTCTTC. This codes for CASSATRTSGGVDNEQFF. The chain links TRBV2 to TRBJ2-1; 15 positions match TRBD2. Germline V lookup: CDR1 SNHLY, CDR2 FYNNEI. The CDR3 is 18 residues long. J was trimmed by 5 bases and V by 4 bases; bases with no gene match: 9.

The gene calls are TRBV30 and TRBJ2-3, with TRBD2 matching 8 bases. With V trimmed by 3 bases and J by 0 bases, 5 bases remained unmatched. This CDR3 is built from 15 residues. Germline V gene lookup returns CDR1 GTSNPN and CDR2 SVGIG (reference sequence). The CDR3 nucleotides read TGTGCCTGGAGGAGAATAGCGGGGAGCACAGATACGCAGTATTTT. It specifies CAWRRIAGSTDTQYF.

The rearrangement links TRBV2 to TRBJ1-2; D not certain. Germline V gives CDR1 SNHLY, CDR2 FYNNEI. Trimming removed 6 bases at V and 4 bases at J, with 9 bases between. The CDR3 spans 12 residues. Written as DNA, the CDR3 is TGTGCCAGCAGCAATACTCTCTATGGCTACACCTTC. Translating it yields CASSNTLYGYTF. Complete variable domain (other parts from reference TRBV2 and TRBJ1-2): EPEVTQTPSHQVTQMGQEVILRCVPISNHLYFYWYRQILGQKVEFLVSFYNNEISEKSEIFDDQFSVERPDGSNFTLKIRSTKLEDSAMYFCASSNTLYGYTFGSGTRLTVV.

J is TRBJ2-7 and V is TRBV6-5; D not certain. CDR1 is MNHEY, CDR2 SVGAGI, per germline. The V gene lost 7 bases and the J gene lost 2 bases, with 12 bases spanning the gap. CDR3 length: 13 residues. CDR3 sequence (DNA): TGTGCCAGCACCCCATCCCTAGCCTACGAGCAGTACTTC. Its translation: CASTPSLAYEQYF.

The sample holds one count of this clone. The chain couples TRBV5-6 to TRBJ2-3; D is possibly TRBD1 (5 bases). V shed 0 bases and J shed 5 bases, with 13 bases lying between them. Germline V gene sequence: CDR1 SGHDT, CDR2 YYEEEE. The length of the CDR3 is 15 residues. The CDR3 sequence is CASSLEGRSGDTQYF. CDR3 in DNA: TGTGCCAGCAGCTTGGAGGGGCGATCTGGAGATACGCAGTATTTT.

V is TRBV5-4 and J is TRBJ2-5; D is undetermined. V lost 2 bases, J lost 7 bases, and 18 bases lay in between. In germline, CDR1 is SGHNT, CDR2 YYREEE (reference sequence). CDR3 size: 15 residues. The CDR3 DNA reads TGTGCCAGCAGCTTTGCAGCCCGACTTAGTGGGACCCAGTACTTC. Translating gives CASSFAARLSGTQYF. Drawing the rest from reference TRBV5-4 and TRBJ2-5, the complete variable domain is ETGVTQSPTHLIKTRGQQVTLRCSSQSGHNTVSWYQQALGQGPQFIFQYYREEENGRGNFPPRFSGLQFPNYSSELNVNALELDDSALYLCASSFAARLSGTQYFGPGTRLLVL.

The chain is built from TRBV12-1 and TRBJ1-3; TRBD1, the table's D call, lacks a check against the DNA. TRBV12-1 represents a pseudogene. CDR3 length: 14 residues. The CDR3, as DNA: TGTGCCAGCAGCAAGACAGGATCTGGAAACACCATATATTTT. Translating gives CASSKTGSGNTIYF.

This clone was recorded only once. The chain carries TRBV18 and TRBJ2-7; a possible D gene is TRBD1 (5 bases). Germline CDR1 is KGHSH and CDR2 is LQKENI. Trimming removed 5 bases from V and 2 bases from J, with 13 bases in between. The length of the CDR3 is 14 residues. CDR3 sequence reads: CASSATQQAYEQYF. The CDR3 coding sequence is TGTGCCAGCTCAGCGACCCAACAGGCCTACGAGCAGTACTTC.

The table lists this clone with a few counts. The chain carries TRBV27 and TRBJ2-2; unclear D gene. V lost 5 bases to trimming and J lost 3 bases, with 4 bases between them. The CDR3 totals 12 residues. Per the germline V gene, CDR1 is MNHEY and CDR2 is SMNVEV (reference sequence). The CDR3 coding sequence is TGTGCCAGCAGTAGAGACACCGGGGAGCTGTTTTTT. This gives the protein CASSRDTGELFF.

The chain is built from TRBV24-1 and TRBJ1-5; D is unclear. CDR1 is KGHDR, CDR2 SFDVKD, per germline. V gave up 4 bases and J gave up 6 bases, with 12 bases separating them. The CDR3 totals 14 residues. CDR3 region: CATSDRRSGQPQHF. The CDR3 region has the DNA TGTGCCACCAGTGACCGTCGGTCAGGTCAGCCCCAGCATTTT.

The chain joins TRBV6-6 to TRBJ1-5; D ambiguous. This CDR3 spans 13 amino acids. V was trimmed by 7 bases and J by 9 bases, leaving 16 bases between them. Germline V gene data show CDR1 as MNHNY and CDR2 as SVGAGI (reference sequence). The CDR3 here is CASTSGRGLPQHF. CDR3 DNA: TGTGCCAGCACCTCCGGCCGAGGACTGCCCCAGCATTTT.

The rearrangement links TRBV7-8 to TRBJ2-1; 7 bases line up with TRBD1. The CDR3 length is 15 residues. Trimming took 3 bases from V and 4 from J; bases not matched to a gene: 6. Germline CDR1 is SGHVS and CDR2 is FQNEAQ. The CDR3, as DNA: TGTGCCAGCAGCTTGGGCAGGGGGAATTACAATGAGCAGTTCTTC. As protein: CASSLGRGNYNEQFF.

As concerns this clone: This sample includes further DNA sequences coding for the same CDR3. This chain connects TRBV5-1 to TRBJ2-1; TRBD2 agrees at 7 bases. The CDR3 is 15 amino acids. Per the germline V gene, CDR1 is SGHRS and CDR2 is YFSETQ. Trimming took 0 bases from V and 8 from J; bases not matched to a gene: 8. Here the CDR3 DNA reads TGCGCCAGCAGCTTGGGGCCCGGGGGGTACGATGAGCAGTTCTTC. This encodes CASSLGPGGYDEQFF.

The chain couples TRBV2 to TRBJ1-5; D remains unclear. This CDR3 region has 14 residues. Germline CDR1 SNHLY, CDR2 FYNNEI. The V end was cut by 4 bases, the J end by 3 bases, with 10 bases between. The CDR3 loop reads CASSGEGNNQPQHF. Here the CDR3 DNA reads TGTGCCAGCAGTGGGGAGGGAAACAATCAGCCCCAGCATTTT. The full variable domain, with the rest looked up from reference TRBV2 and TRBJ1-5, is EPEVTQTPSHQVTQMGQEVILRCVPISNHLYFYWYRQILGQKVEFLVSFYNNEISEKSEIFDDQFSVERPDGSNFTLKIRSTKLEDSAMYFCASSGEGNNQPQHFGDGTRLSIL.

The V and J genes are TRBV6-5 and TRBJ2-3; 8 bases align to TRBD2. J lost 3 bases, V lost 6 bases, and 8 bases had no gene match. CDR3 size: 15 residues. Germline CDR1 is MNHEY and CDR2 is SVGAGI. The CDR3 spells CASRSLAGPTDTQYF. The CDR3 nucleotides read TGTGCCAGCAGATCGCTAGCGGGCCCAACAGATACGCAGTATTTT.

This clone was counted once. V is TRBV7-6 and J is TRBJ2-3; TRBD2 agrees at 8 bases. Unmatched junction bases numbered 7, after V lost 1 base and J lost 1 base. The CDR3 contains 17 residues. The germline gives CDR1 SGHVS, CDR2 FNYEAQ. CDR3 amino acids: CASSLVRREVGTDTQYF. The CDR3 coding sequence is TGTGCCAGCAGCTTAGTGAGGCGGGAGGTAGGCACAGATACGCAGTATTTT. Supplemented by reference TRBV7-6 and TRBJ2-3, the full variable domain reads GAGVSQSPRYKVTKRGQDVALRCDPISGHVSLYWYRQALGQGPEFLTYFNYEAQQDKSGLPNDRFSAERPEGSISTLTIQRTEQRDSAMYRCASSLVRREVGTDTQYFGPGTRLTVL.

The rearrangement links TRBV7-8 to TRBJ2-7; TRBD2 matches 11 bases. Germline CDR1 SGHVS, CDR2 FQNEAQ. V shed 0 bases, J shed 7 bases, and the junction held 2 bases outside the gene matches. The CDR3 length is 14 residues. CDR3 sequence reads: CASSLALAGVEQYF. The CDR3 DNA sequence: TGTGCCAGCAGCTTAGCACTAGCGGGGGTTGAGCAGTACTTC.

The V call is TRBV18, the J call TRBJ2-3; 11 nucleotides line up with TRBD2. CDR1 and CDR2 from the germline V gene are KGHSH and LQKENI. Trimming took 4 bases from V and 2 from J; bases not matched to a gene: 5. The CDR3 has 16 residues. CDR3 coding DNA: TGTGCCAGCTCACGTCTAGCGGGAGGTAACACAGATACGCAGTATTTT. Its translation: CASSRLAGGNTDTQYF.

The J gene is TRBJ1-1, the V gene TRBV25-1; 12 positions match TRBD1. Germline V lookup: CDR1 MGHDK, CDR2 SYGVNS. The CDR3 is 15 amino acids. V dropped 3 bases and J dropped 7; count of bases not matched to a gene: 6. As DNA, the CDR3 is TGTGCCAGCAGTGACTTGGGACAGGGGGCGGTTGAAGCTTTCTTT. It codes for CASSDLGQGAVEAFF. Full variable domain (rest looked up from reference TRBV25-1 and TRBJ1-1): EADIYQTPRYLVIGTGKKITLECSQTMGHDKMYWYQQDPGMELHLIHYSYGVNSTEKGDLSSESTVSRIRTEHFPLTLESARPSHTSQYLCASSDLGQGAVEAFFGQGTRLTVV.

The chain combines TRBV30 with TRBJ1-6; 7 bases line up with TRBD1. The CDR3 runs 13 residues. V lost 5 bases and J lost 5; bases outside the gene matches: 3. Germline V CDR1 and CDR2: GTSNPN, SVGIG (reference sequence). The CDR3 is CAWEGQNNSPLHF. The CDR3 DNA follows: TGTGCCTGGGAGGGACAGAATAATTCACCCCTCCACTTT.